This T cell receptor beta chain was profiled in a study of beta chain features in type 1 diabetes. Remarks on this clone: Its antigen is undetermined.

This CDR3 has 13 residues. Trimming stripped 2 bases from V and 1 base from J, with 8 bases between. CDR1 and CDR2 from the germline V gene are GTSNPN and SVGIG (reference sequence). The study reverse transcribed the entire isolated RNA, so it sequenced expressed TCRB transcripts. TCRdb keeps only in-frame clones here, not all; method: immunoSEQ multiplex PCR. The sample consists of 390,000 or so clones, about 15% of them appearing once. Findings of the study overall: Compared with healthy donors, patients appeared to share more similar naive, central memory and regulatory TCRB repertoires. In these data, an HLA type influence on TCRB rearrangement remained unresolved.

Sorting of CD4+ naive, central memory, regulatory and stem cell-like memory cells was performed via CD45RO/CCR7/CD25/CD127/CD95/CD27. The clonotype originates from a man aged 25-45 years in good health. This chain links TRBV30 with TRBJ1-1; the D is unclear. The specimen sequenced was naive CD4+ T cells from blood. CDR3 protein: CAWSKRRNTEAFF. The DNA of the CDR3 is TGTGCCTGGAGTAAGCGGAGGAACACTGAAGCTTTCTTT.